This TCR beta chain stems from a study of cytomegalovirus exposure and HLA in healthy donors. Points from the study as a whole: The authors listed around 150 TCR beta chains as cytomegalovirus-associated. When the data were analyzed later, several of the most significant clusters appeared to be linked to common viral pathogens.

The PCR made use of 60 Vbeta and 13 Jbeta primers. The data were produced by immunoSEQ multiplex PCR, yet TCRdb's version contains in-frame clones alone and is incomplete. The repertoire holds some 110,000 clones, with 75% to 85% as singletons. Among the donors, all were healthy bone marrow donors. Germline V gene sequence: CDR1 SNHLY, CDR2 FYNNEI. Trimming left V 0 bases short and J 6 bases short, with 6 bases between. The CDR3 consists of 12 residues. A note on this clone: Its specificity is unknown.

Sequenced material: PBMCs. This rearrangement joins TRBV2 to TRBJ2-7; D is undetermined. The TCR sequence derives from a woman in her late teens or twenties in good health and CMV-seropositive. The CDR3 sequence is CASSEALGEQYF. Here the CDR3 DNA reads TGTGCCAGCAGTGAAGCGCTCGGCGAGCAGTACTTC.